This T cell receptor (beta chain) is from a study of blood T cell repertoires in COVID-19. This clone turned up a few times. The CDR3 is 15 residues long. The trim removed 5 bases at V and 8 bases at J, leaving 7 bases unmatched. Germline CDR1 is MNHEY and CDR2 is SVGAGI. Measured with immunoSEQ multiplex PCR; TCRdb has only the in-frame clones, and not every one. In the table there are 100,000 to 150,000 clones, about 80% of which are singletons. The V and J genes are TRBV6-5 and TRBJ1-4; TRBD1 agrees at 11 bases. The source material was peripheral blood. This TCR derives from a woman between 45 and 65 years old with acute or convalescent COVID-19. CDR3 amino acids: CASSNRDRGREKLFF. The CDR3 coding sequence is TGTGCCAGCAGTAACCGGGACAGGGGGAGGGAAAAACTGTTTTTT.